In this sample, the clone carrying this T cell receptor (beta chain) turned up a few times. Its antigen is undetermined. Looked up from germline, CDR1 is SQVTM and CDR2 is ANQGSEA. The CDR3 has 14 amino acids. V lost 4 bases, J lost 6 bases, and 9 bases stayed unmatched. Preparation of the TCRbeta library used unique molecular identifiers. Each CDR3 protein gets one entry after TCRdb re-called the PCR reads with MiXCR. The data contain around 490,000 distinct CDR3 sequences, roughly 11% of them singletons. This entry belongs to a study of T-cell reconstitution after alpha-beta-depleted transplantation in children. General study points: Recipient T cells and thymic progenitors that survived were the source of the high TCRbeta diversity seen at day 60 in some patients. Counts and diversity of T cells one year after transplant came mostly from newly produced T cells.

The TCR was taken from a female patient between 2 and 15 years old who had a stem cell transplant for aplastic anemia, so the T cells may come from the graft donor. Sequencing used PBMCs, mostly from graft donor cells, obtained 180 days after TCRalphabeta/CD19-depleted stem cell transplant. This chain joins TRBV29-1 and TRBJ1-5, with 7 bases that match TRBD1. In nucleotides, the CDR3 is TGCAGCGTTGGGAGAGGGGGCGCGGGTCAGCCCCAGCATTTT. It yields the protein CSVGRGGAGQPQHF.